These T cell receptor beta chains were read from a single sample in a study of OX40 agonist ivuxolimab in advanced cancers. The method was immunoSEQ multiplex PCR; TCRdb's version includes in-frame clones alone and lacks a portion of them. Among around 100,000 clones listed, nearly 90% were seen once. The input for sequencing was CD4+ or CD8+ T cells sorted from blood, taken in a trial of the OX40 agonist ivuxolimab. These receptors were obtained from an adult with an advanced solid tumor such as melanoma, head and neck, liver or kidney cancer. CDR3s leave out the opening cysteine and the closing phenylalanine or tryptophan. Expanded clones get a size class; other rows say once, few or many, or leave the size out.

j_call | v_call | clone_size | cdr3_aa
TRBJ2-7 | TRBV19 | once | ASSITGPRTYEQY
TRBJ1-5 | TRBV27 | NA | ASSLRWDIPLQQPQH
TRBJ2-7 | TRBV11-2 | NA | ASSLAFDYEQY
TRBJ2-3 | TRBV13 | NA | ASRRTGETTDTQY
TRBJ2-6 | TRBV11-1 | NA | ASSLARVPGANVLT
TRBJ2-2 | TRBV5-1 | NA | ASSLNGPEVTGELF
TRBJ2-4 | TRBV11-2 | once | ASSPRGLAKNIQY
TRBJ2-1 | TRBV5-1 | NA | ASSSWGGAGAYNEQF
TRBJ2-2 | TRBV6-5 | NA | ASSWTDNTGELF
TRBJ2-7 | TRBV15 | NA | ATSRGRASYEQY
TRBJ1-5 | TRBV6-5 | few | ASSHRENQPQH
TRBJ2-7 | TRBV18 | NA | ASSPSLGTGPYEQY
TRBJ2-7 | TRBV25-1 | NA | ASGFYEQY
TRBJ2-2 | TRBV4-2 | once | ASSQAQRGSTGELF
TRBJ2-2 | TRBV15 | NA | ATSRIPPMSWLNTGELF
TRBJ1-2 | TRBV5-1 | once | ASSLGQGAVGYT
TRBJ1-5 | TRBV30 | NA | AWSTFPGRRQPQH
TRBJ2-7 | TRBV5-4 | NA | ASSPEPSLVSEQY
TRBJ1-2 | TRBV19 | NA | ASSTWGAGGYT
TRBJ1-3 | TRBV6-5 | NA | ASSRRTGTNTIY
TRBJ1-5 | TRBV25-1 | few | ASSVQVINQPQH
TRBJ2-3 | TRBV10-3 | NA | AIGTSTDTQY
TRBJ2-2 | TRBV10-1 | NA | ASSVKGGTGELF
TRBJ2-1 | TRBV18 | once | ASSSLNRVDNEQF
TRBJ2-1 | TRBV9 | NA | ASSETSGGAFEQF
TRBJ2-4 | TRBV28 | NA | ASSFGRGNIQY
TRBJ1-4 | TRBV30 | NA | AWRSGPKLF
TRBJ1-3 | TRBV6-1 | NA | ASSGQPGNTIY
TRBJ2-1 | TRBV11-3 | NA | ASSPSGLDEQF
TRBJ2-7 | TRBV7-9 | NA | ASSLATRQSYEQY
TRBJ1-1 | TRBV30 | few | AWGRNTEAF
TRBJ2-5 | TRBV5-6 | NA | ASSLVGGRQETQY
TRBJ2-1 | TRBV30 | NA | AFSGTVYNEQF